This TCR beta chain is from a study of control samples from healthy donors and cancer patients. Germline assignment: CDR1 SGHTA and CDR2 FQGNSA. The CDR3 sequence is 13 residues long. V was trimmed by 0 bases and J by 4 bases, leaving 6 bases between them. The data were produced by immunoSEQ multiplex PCR, yet TCRdb's version contains in-frame clones alone and is incomplete. The profile shows 75,000 or so clones, about 92% of them singletons. The TCR was taken from a man aged 60 to 75 with colorectal cancer. This chain links TRBV7-2 with TRBJ2-5; D gene unclear. Material: PBMCs. The DNA for the CDR3 is TGTGCCAGCAGCTTAGCGCGAGGAGAGACCCAGTACTTC. It encodes CASSLARGETQYF.